This TCR beta chain comes out of a study of cytomegalovirus exposure and HLA in healthy donors. For this clone: Its target is unknown.

Study-level results: Productive status was seen about 90% or about 30% of the time for most TCR beta V segments in an earlier analysis. There were reportedly fewer N-insertions in an Asian-associated ancestry cluster than the approximately 630-donor mean, in a later analysis. Among the CMV-associated chains, three were confirmed in vitro as specific for CMV antigens. Sequences of the TCR beta chain were said to predict the HLA-A and HLA-B alleles of most subjects accurately.

Germline V gene lookup returns CDR1 MDHEN and CDR2 SYDVKM. The CDR3 spans 16 residues. V was shortened by 4 bases and J by 5 bases, with 18 bases between the two germline ends. PCR employed 60 Vbeta and 13 Jbeta primers. TCRdb keeps only in-frame clones here, not all; method: immunoSEQ multiplex PCR. The table includes a few hundred thousand clones, 83% detected once. The sequence was obtained from a girl between 5 and 17 years old in good health and CMV-seronegative. The chain employs TRBV28 and TRBJ1-5; weak D call: TRBD1 (5 bases). The sample consisted of PBMCs. The chain's CDR3 is CASSYPSRGADQPQHF. CDR3 DNA: TGTGCCAGCAGTTACCCTAGCCGCGGGGCTGATCAGCCCCAGCATTTT.